These 22 T cell receptor beta chains were sequenced from one sample in a study of blood T cell repertoires in COVID-19. Generated by immunoSEQ multiplex PCR, the TCRdb table keeps only in-frame clones and is missing some. Counted here are some 150,000 clones, 88% occurring once; the ten biggest clones make up less than 2%. Sample: peripheral blood. These receptors were obtained from a woman between 55 and 75 years old with acute or convalescent COVID-19.

This clone was detected a few times. The chain uses TRBV2 and TRBJ1-2; no definite D call. CDR3 size: 15 residues. Germline loops: CDR1 SNHLY, CDR2 FYNNEI. The V and J ends lost 6 bases and 0 bases respectively, with 14 bases between them. Written as DNA, the CDR3 is TGTGCCAGCAGGTCGGGGTTAGGAGCTAACTATGGCTACACCTTC. Its protein is CASRSGLGANYGYTF.

This clone was picked up one time. The chain uses TRBV28 and TRBJ2-7, with D possibly TRBD1 on 6 matching bases. CDR3 size: 14 residues. Germline V gives CDR1 MDHEN, CDR2 SYDVKM. Deletions cut 6 bases from V and 0 bases from J, with 12 bases between. This chain's CDR3 is CASSLQGASYEQYF. CDR3 coding DNA: TGTGCCAGCAGCTTACAGGGCGCCTCCTACGAGCAGTACTTC.

This chain joins TRBV18 and TRBJ1-1, with TRBD1 matching 8 bases. From germline, CDR1 is KGHSH and CDR2 LQKENI. The CDR3 length is 13 residues. V dropped 3 bases and J dropped 8; count of bases not matched to a gene: 5. CDR3 in DNA: TGTGCCAGCTCACCGAGCCGGGACAGGGAAGCTTTCTTT. This translates into CASSPSRDREAFF.

The rearrangement uses TRBV28 and TRBJ1-2; the match to TRBD1 covers 9 bases. Trimming removed 6 bases from V and 8 bases from J; junction bases left unmatched: 10. This CDR3 contains 14 residues. Germline loops: CDR1 MDHEN, CDR2 SYDVKM. In DNA, the CDR3 is TGTGCCAGCAGAACAGGGGGCAGACCGGAGGGCTACACCTTC. This codes for CASRTGGRPEGYTF.

V gene TRBV30 combines with J gene TRBJ1-5, with a tentative D call TRBD1 (5 bases). The CDR3 loop spans 13 amino acids. Germline CDR1 is GTSNPN and CDR2 is SVGIG (reference sequence). Trimming pared 2 bases from V and 12 bases from J, leaving 17 bases between. CDR3 nucleotides: TGTGCCTGGAGTCCCCCAGGGTACAAGGACCAGCATTTT. Translated, it gives CAWSPPGYKDQHF.

This sequence joins TRBV7-3 and TRBJ1-1; a possible D gene is TRBD1 (6 bases). Per germline, CDR1 SGHTA and CDR2 FQGTGA. This CDR3 has 16 amino acids. The V gene lost 1 base and the J gene lost 5 bases, with 17 bases spanning the gap. Here the CDR3 DNA reads TGTGCCAGCAGCTTAAATGTTGTGACAGGCCAGACTGAAGCTTTCTTT. Protein: CASSLNVVTGQTEAFF.

The CDR3 nucleotides read TGTGCCAGCAGCTTAGCGCAGAGGGCTGAAGCTTTCTTT. Translated, it gives CASSLAQRAEAFF. This chain uses TRBV7-2 with TRBJ1-1; the D is unclear. Germline CDR1 reads SGHTA; CDR2 reads FQGNSA. This CDR3 spans 13 amino acids. Trimming left V 0 bases short and J 6 bases short, with 8 bases between. The full variable domain, in which reference TRBV7-2 and TRBJ1-1 provide the parts outside the CDR3, is GAGVSQSPSNKVTEKGKDVELRCDPISGHTALYWYRQSLGQGLEFLIYFQGNSAPDKSGLPSDRFSAERTGGSVSTLTIQRTQQEDSAVYLCASSLAQRAEAFFGQGTRLTVV.

The chain combines TRBV6-5 with TRBJ2-7; the match to TRBD1 covers 8 bases. Germline CDR1 and CDR2: MNHEY and SVGAGI. The CDR3 spans 15 residues. The J segment lost 7 bases and the V segment lost 7 bases, leaving 15 bases of the junction unmatched. The CDR3 reads CASTLEGQGAREQYF. The CDR3, as DNA: TGTGCCAGCACCTTGGAGGGGCAGGGGGCGCGAGAGCAGTACTTC.

V is TRBV15 and J is TRBJ2-1; TRBD1 might be the D (5 bases). The germline V gene encodes CDR1 LNHNV and CDR2 YYDKDF (reference sequence). The CDR3 sequence is 15 residues long. Trimming shortened V by 0 bases and J by 6 bases, and 12 bases separated the two germline ends. This CDR3 is CATSRDTGDSNEQFF. CDR3 coding DNA: TGTGCCACCAGCAGAGATACAGGTGACTCCAATGAGCAGTTCTTC. Based on the CDR3 plus reference TRBV15 and TRBJ2-1, the full variable domain is DAMVIQNPRYQVTQFGKPVTLSCSQTLNHNVMYWYQQKSSQAPKLLFHYYDKDFNNEADTPDNFQSRRPNTSFCFLDIRSPGLGDTAMYLCATSRDTGDSNEQFFGPGTRLTVL.

This rearrangement joins TRBV7-2 to TRBJ2-2; D possibly corresponds to TRBD2 (6 bases). The CDR3 covers 14 residues. Trimming stripped 8 bases from V and 6 bases from J, with 16 bases between. Germline values: CDR1 SGHTA, CDR2 FQGNSA. The CDR3: CASSRDFQAGELFF. The CDR3 DNA reads as TGTGCCAGCTCACGGGACTTTCAGGCCGGGGAGCTGTTTTTT.

About this clone: The junction departs from germline at one end; a sequencing error may be responsible. The chain combines TRBV11-2 with TRBJ1-4; no reliable D call. Germline CDR1 SGHAT, CDR2 FQNNGV. The CDR3 has 10 residues. The CDR3 sequence: CASSSQRALF. CDR3 in DNA: TGTGCCAGCAGCTCGCAGAGGGCTCTTTTT.

V usage is TRBV10-3 and J usage is TRBJ2-3; D is unclear. Trimming stripped 5 bases from V and 0 bases from J, with 3 bases between. This CDR3 region has 12 residues. Germline-derived CDR1 and CDR2 are ENHRY and SYGVKD. CDR3 coding DNA: TGTGCCATCAGTTCTAGCACAGATACGCAGTATTTT. This sequence encodes CAISSSTDTQYF.

This sequence joins TRBV13 and TRBJ1-1; the match to TRBD1 covers 7 bases. CDR3 size: 14 residues. The V gene end was trimmed by 10 bases and the J gene end by 1 base; junction bases not matched to a gene: 9. Germline V gene sequence: CDR1 PRHDT, CDR2 FYEKMQ (reference sequence). The DNA for the CDR3 is TGTGCCACCACGAGGGGACAGCAGAACACTGAAGCTTTCTTT. Its protein product is CATTRGQQNTEAFF. The complete variable domain, with remaining parts taken from reference TRBV13 and TRBJ1-1, reads AAGVIQSPRHLIKEKRETATLKCYPIPRHDTVYWYQQGPGQDPQFLISFYEKMQSDKGSIPDRFSAQQFSDYHSELNMSSLELGDSALYFCATTRGQQNTEAFFGQGTRLTVV.

The V call is TRBV7-9, the J call TRBJ2-2; TRBD2 is a possible D gene (5 bases). Trimming removed 1 base at V and 4 bases at J, with 7 bases between. The CDR3 loop spans 14 amino acids. Germline V CDR1 and CDR2: SEHNR, FQNEAQ (reference sequence). CDR3: CASSLVRVTGELFF. The DNA of the CDR3 is TGTGCCAGCAGCTTAGTGAGGGTCACCGGGGAGCTGTTTTTT.

The V call is TRBV5-1, the J call TRBJ2-3, with D possibly TRBD1 on 6 matching bases. The CDR3 extends over 14 amino acids. Trimming shortened V by 4 bases and J by 2 bases, and 11 bases separated the two germline ends. Germline CDR1 reads SGHRS; CDR2 reads YFSETQ. The CDR3 loop is CASSDAGDTDTQYF. DNA of the CDR3: TGCGCCAGCAGCGACGCAGGGGACACAGATACGCAGTATTTT.

V gene TRBV7-9 combines with J gene TRBJ1-2; D might be TRBD1 (6 bases). The CDR3 has 14 residues. V was shortened by 1 base and J by 3 bases, with 9 bases between the two germline ends. Germline V gene data show CDR1 as SEHNR and CDR2 as FQNEAQ (reference sequence). In DNA, the CDR3 is TGTGCCAGCAGCTTAGGGGACAACTACTATGGCTACACCTTC. This gives the protein CASSLGDNYYGYTF.

The V gene is TRBV7-2, the J gene TRBJ2-7, with TRBD2 matching 9 bases. V trimming: 4 bases; J trimming: 0 bases; junction bases outside the gene matches: 7. CDR1 and CDR2 from the germline V gene are SGHTA and FQGNSA. The CDR3 runs 16 residues. The CDR3 DNA reads as TGTGCCAGCAGCTCGCCGGGACTAGCTATCTCCTACGAGCAGTACTTC. Protein sequence: CASSSPGLAISYEQYF.

This chain links TRBV7-3 with TRBJ2-1, with 8 bases that match TRBD2. CDR3 length: 15 residues. CDR1 is SGHTA, CDR2 FQGTGA, per germline. Trimming cost V 2 bases and J 7 bases; bases outside gene matches: 7. CDR3 region: CASSLVVAGKNEQFF. Here the CDR3 DNA reads TGTGCCAGCAGCTTAGTGGTAGCGGGGAAGAATGAGCAGTTCTTC. Combining the CDR3 with reference TRBV7-3 and TRBJ2-1 gives the whole variable domain GAGVSQTPSNKVTEKGKYVELRCDPISGHTALYWYRQSLGQGPEFLIYFQGTGAADDSGLPNDRFFAVRPEGSVSTLKIQRTERGDSAVYLCASSLVVAGKNEQFFGPGTRLTVL.

The chain's CDR3 is CASSKAGGAGMTEAFF. CDR3 DNA: TGTGCCAGCAGCAAAGCTGGCGGGGCGGGGATGACTGAAGCTTTCTTT. V is TRBV21-1 and J is TRBJ1-1. TRBV21-1 is a listed pseudogene. The CDR3 runs 16 residues.

The chain carries TRBV5-8 and TRBJ2-7; 9 nucleotides agree with TRBD1. CDR3 length equals 15 residues. Germline lookup yields CDR1 SGHTS and CDR2 YDEGEE. V was pared by 6 bases and J by 4 bases, with 11 bases of the junction left unmatched. CDR3 loop: CASNHRGRKLYEQYF. The CDR3 coding sequence is TGTGCCAGCAACCACAGGGGGCGAAAGCTGTACGAGCAGTACTTC.

This clone was seen just once. CDR3 in amino acids: CASSPRVGGGQPQHF. The DNA for the CDR3 is TGTGCCAGTAGCCCTAGGGTAGGGGGTGGTCAGCCCCAGCATTTT. The V and J genes are TRBV19 and TRBJ1-5, with D possibly matching TRBD1 (6 bases). V shed 6 bases and J shed 6 bases, with 18 bases lying between them. CDR3 size: 15 residues. From germline, CDR1 is LNHDA and CDR2 SQIVND (reference sequence).

This clone occurred once. This chain connects TRBV5-1 to TRBJ1-2; D remains unclear. CDR1 and CDR2 from the germline V gene are SGHRS and YFSETQ. Trimming took 0 bases from V and 6 from J, leaving 15 bases between them. The CDR3 covers 15 residues. In DNA, the CDR3 is TGCGCCAGCAGCTTGGTGGTACAGACCATCGATGGCTACACCTTC. This encodes CASSLVVQTIDGYTF.